The 19 T cell receptor beta chains given below trace back to one sample, sequenced in a study of cytomegalovirus exposure and HLA in healthy donors. In the PCR, 60 Vbeta and 13 Jbeta primers were used. The assay was immunoSEQ multiplex PCR, and TCRdb's table has in-frame clones only and misses some. The repertoire holds approximately 89,000 clones, with roughly two thirds as singletons. The material sequenced was PBMCs. These receptors all come from a female donor in good health and CMV-seronegative.

V and J are TRBV7-9 and TRBJ1-4; 8 bases line up with TRBD1. Per germline, CDR1 SEHNR and CDR2 FQNEAQ (reference sequence). V lost 5 bases, J lost 3 bases, and 2 bases stayed unmatched. The CDR3 length is 14 residues. The CDR3 loop is CASSQGASNEKLFF. The CDR3 DNA is TGTGCCAGCAGCCAGGGGGCTTCTAATGAAAAACTGTTTTTT.

V usage is TRBV30 and J usage is TRBJ2-7; D may be TRBD1 (6 bases). This CDR3 contains 13 residues. The germline CDR1 and CDR2 sequences are GTSNPN and SVGIG (reference sequence). V was shortened by 2 bases and J by 7 bases, with 15 bases between the two germline ends. As DNA, the CDR3 is TGTGCCTGGAGTCTAGGGGGAGCAGGAGAGCAGTACTTC. Translating it yields CAWSLGGAGEQYF. The whole variable domain, remainder taken from reference TRBV30 and TRBJ2-7, is SQTIHQWPATLVQPVGSPLSLECTVEGTSNPNLYWYRQAAGRGLQLLFYSVGIGQISSEVPQNLSASRPQDRQFILSSKKLLLSDSGFYLCAWSLGGAGEQYFGPGTRLTVT.

Comment on this clone: Germline and junction disagree at one end, which may indicate a read error. This rearrangement joins TRBV7-7 to TRBJ2-5; D call uncertain. The germline gives CDR1 SSHAT, CDR2 FNYEAQ (reference sequence). The CDR3 loop spans 15 amino acids. This CDR3 reads CASSLGAGFQETQYF. Written as DNA, the CDR3 is TGTGCTAGCAGCCTCGGTGCCGGGTTCCAAGAGACCCAGTACTTC.

The CDR3 reads CASSETSGGDQETQYF. CDR3 nucleotides: TGTGCCAGCAGTGAAACTAGCGGGGGGGACCAAGAGACCCAGTACTTC. The gene calls are TRBV2 and TRBJ2-5, with TRBD2 matching over 13 bases. The germline V gene has CDR1 SNHLY and CDR2 FYNNEI. J was trimmed by 0 bases and V by 2 bases; bases with no gene match: 0. The CDR3 sequence is 16 residues long.

This clone was detected a few times. A junction boundary mismatches the germline segment, possibly from a read error. The V and J genes are TRBV7-2 and TRBJ1-5; no clear D. This CDR3 comprises 16 residues. Looked up from germline, CDR1 is SGHTA and CDR2 is FQGNSA. The CDR3 sequence is CASTLGAAPSNQPQHF. CDR3 sequence (DNA): TGTGCCAGCACCTTAGGAGCGGCTCCTAGCAATCAGCCCCAGCATTTT.

Comment on this clone: A much bigger clone sits one base away, suggesting this may be a read error. The sample carries other DNA sequences with the same CDR3. V and J are TRBV7-9 and TRBJ2-1; D gene unclear. Trimming took 6 bases from V and 4 from J, leaving 10 bases between them. CDR3 length: 13 residues. CDR1 is SEHNR, CDR2 FQNEAQ, per germline (reference sequence). The CDR3 protein is CASSLSVYNEQFF. The CDR3 DNA follows: TGTGCCAGCAGTTTATCCGTTTACAATGAGCAGTTCTTC.

This clone was observed a single time. The chain links TRBV7-9 to TRBJ2-5; 9 bases are shared with TRBD1. Per the germline V gene, CDR1 is SEHNR and CDR2 is FQNEAQ (reference sequence). The CDR3 has 14 residues. The J segment lost 4 bases and the V segment lost 0 bases, leaving 0 bases of the junction unmatched. The CDR3 DNA follows: TGTGCCAGCAGCTTAGCGGGACAGGGAGAGACCCAGTACTTC. It translates to CASSLAGQGETQYF.

J is TRBJ2-2 and V is TRBV5-1; D ambiguous. Germline V gene data show CDR1 as SGHRS and CDR2 as YFSETQ. This CDR3 is 13 amino acids long. The V end was cut by 1 base, the J end by 3 bases, with 4 bases between. CDR3 loop: CASSLTDTGELFF. The CDR3 nucleotides read TGCGCCAGCAGCTTGACAGACACCGGGGAGCTGTTTTTT.

The chain links TRBV28 to TRBJ2-5; TRBD2 matches at 9 bases. Germline V gene data show CDR1 as MDHEN and CDR2 as SYDVKM. After removal of 1 base from V and 7 bases from J, the junction contained 4 bases not matched to a gene. The length of the CDR3 is 14 residues. CDR3 amino acids: CASSLFASGATQYF. The CDR3 DNA reads TGTGCCAGCAGTTTATTCGCTAGCGGGGCGACCCAGTACTTC.

V is TRBV15 and J is TRBJ2-3; 7 bases map to TRBD2. The V gene end was trimmed by 3 bases and the J gene end by 0 bases; junction bases not matched to a gene: 9. The CDR3 is made up of 17 amino acids. Germline V gives CDR1 LNHNV, CDR2 YYDKDF (reference sequence). Here the CDR3 reads CATSRRGGGESTDTQYF. The CDR3 DNA follows: TGTGCCACCAGCAGGAGGGGTGGGGGGGAGAGCACAGATACGCAGTATTTT.

The CDR3 loop reads CASSRDSREQYF. CDR3 coding DNA: TGTGCCAGCAGTCGGGACTCCCGCGAGCAGTACTTC. This rearrangement joins TRBV2 to TRBJ2-7; TRBD2 might be the D (6 bases). CDR3 length: 12 residues. Germline CDR1 and CDR2: SNHLY and FYNNEI. Trimming removed 5 bases at V and 6 bases at J, with 11 bases between.

The chain recombines TRBV18 with TRBJ1-1; TRBD1 agrees at 11 bases. V lost 2 bases and J lost 7; bases outside the gene matches: 6. CDR1 is KGHSH and CDR2 is LQKENI in the germline V gene. The CDR3 runs 15 residues. The CDR3 loop is CASSPGTGGAIEAFF. In DNA, the CDR3 is TGTGCCAGCTCACCAGGGACAGGGGGTGCTATTGAAGCTTTCTTT.

The chain has TRBV2 and TRBJ2-7; 10 positions agree with TRBD1. Germline V gene sequence: CDR1 SNHLY, CDR2 FYNNEI. The CDR3 length is 15 residues. V trimming: 6 bases; J trimming: 5 bases; junction bases outside the gene matches: 10. The CDR3 DNA reads TGTGCCAGCAGAATACAACCGGACAGGGGGGACGAGCAGTACTTC. Translated, it gives CASRIQPDRGDEQYF.

This chain uses TRBV28 with TRBJ2-7; possibly TRBD1 for D (7 bases). The CDR3 has 12 amino acids. CDR1 MDHEN and CDR2 SYDVKM come from the germline V gene. The DNA for the CDR3 is TGTGGGGGGGACAGTAACCCTTCCGAGCAGTACTTC. This translates into CGGDSNPSEQYF.

The rearrangement joins TRBV19 to TRBJ1-1, with a weak D call TRBD1 (6 bases). The CDR3 contains 13 residues. Germline-derived CDR1 and CDR2 are LNHDA and SQIVND (reference sequence). Trimming left V 4 bases short and J 6 bases short, with 12 bases between. The DNA of the CDR3 is TGTGCCAGTAGTACCGCCCAGGGGTCTGAAGCTTTCTTT. Translated, it gives CASSTAQGSEAFF.

The chain has TRBV7-9 and TRBJ2-1; D gene uncertain. The germline gives CDR1 SEHNR, CDR2 FQNEAQ (reference sequence). The CDR3 totals 16 residues. V was pared by 3 bases and J by 0 bases, with 12 bases between. The chain's CDR3 is CASSFWASNSYNEQFF. The CDR3 DNA reads TGTGCCAGCAGCTTCTGGGCTTCCAACTCCTACAATGAGCAGTTCTTC.

This clone was observed a few times. The V gene is TRBV18, the J gene TRBJ1-2, with a tentative D call TRBD1 (5 bases). The V end lost 0 bases, the J end lost 4 bases, and 9 bases lay between the germline ends. The CDR3 spans 14 residues. CDR1 and CDR2 (germline): KGHSH, LQKENI. CDR3 DNA: TGTGCCAGCTCACCACCAGACAGCCTCTATGGCTACACCTTC. This sequence encodes CASSPPDSLYGYTF.

V usage is TRBV10-3 and J usage is TRBJ1-4; D unresolved. Looked up from germline, CDR1 is ENHRY and CDR2 is SYGVKD. Trimming left V 2 bases short and J 5 bases short, with 15 bases between. The CDR3 runs 16 residues. For the CDR3, the DNA is TGTGCCATCAGTGAGAATTTCGACACCTTGAATGAAAAACTGTTTTTT. This gives the protein CAISENFDTLNEKLFF.

This clone appeared a few times. This sequence joins TRBV7-9 and TRBJ2-1; 7 nucleotides align to TRBD1. The CDR3 is 14 residues long. The junction had 7 bases not matched to a gene; V was cut back by 4 bases and J by 7 bases. The germline CDR1 and CDR2 sequences are SEHNR and FQNEAQ (reference sequence). This CDR3 is CASSWDRARNEQFF. The CDR3 DNA sequence: TGTGCCAGCAGCTGGGACAGAGCGAGGAATGAGCAGTTCTTC. The whole variable domain, filled in from reference TRBV7-9 and TRBJ2-1, reads DTGVSQNPRHKITKRGQNVTFRCDPISEHNRLYWYRQTLGQGPEFLTYFQNEAQLEKSRLLSDRFSAERPKGSFSTLEIQRTEQGDSAMYLCASSWDRARNEQFFGPGTRLTVL.